The 8 T cell receptor beta chains below come from one sample, sequenced in a study of blood T cell repertoires in COVID-19. The protocol was immunoSEQ multiplex PCR, while the TCRdb copy is restricted to in-frame clones and leaves out a portion. Of some 500,000 clones listed, roughly nine tenths are singletons. Sequenced sample: peripheral blood. All receptors derive from a woman aged 45-65 years with COVID-19, enrolled during active disease.

The V and J genes are TRBV3-1 (or the pseudogene TRBV3-2) and TRBJ2-2, with no clear D. The CDR3 spans 14 residues. Trimming cost V 6 bases and J 6 bases, with 14 bases left between them. Germline V gene data show CDR1 as LGHDT and CDR2 as YNNKEL (reference sequence). The DNA for the CDR3 is TGTGCCAGCAGAACTGGTTCCCGCGCCGGGGAGCTGTTTTTT. This translates into CASRTGSRAGELFF.

The chain employs TRBV5-6 and TRBJ1-2; D not resolved. V was trimmed by 2 bases and J by 5 bases, leaving 13 bases between them. In germline, CDR1 is SGHDT, CDR2 YYEEEE. CDR3 size: 14 residues. The CDR3 here is CASSFRRAEYGYTF. The CDR3 nucleotides read TGTGCCAGCAGCTTTAGGAGGGCGGAATATGGCTACACCTTC.

The chain recombines TRBV5-1 with TRBJ1-6, with D unresolved. The V end was cut by 6 bases, the J end by 14 bases, with 24 bases between. The germline gives CDR1 SGHRS, CDR2 YFSETQ. This CDR3 is 15 amino acids long. The CDR3 nucleotides are TGCGCCAGCATTTCTCCAAGGGTCGGGGATGAGTCCCTCCACTTT. Translation gives CASISPRVGDESLHF.

Concerning this clone itself: Other DNA variants within this sample encode the same CDR3. V and J are TRBV5-1 and TRBJ1-1, with D perhaps TRBD1 (6 bases). Trimming left V 2 bases short and J 3 bases short, with 11 bases between. The CDR3 loop spans 14 amino acids. Germline values: CDR1 SGHRS, CDR2 YFSETQ. The CDR3 DNA reads TGCGCCAGCAGCTTAGGGGGAGGGTACACTGAAGCTTTCTTT. It codes for CASSLGGGYTEAFF.

The chain couples TRBV6-1 to TRBJ2-5; tentative D call: TRBD2 (7 bases). This CDR3 has 15 amino acids. V lost 2 bases, J lost 4 bases, and 14 bases lay in between. Germline CDR1 is MNHNS and CDR2 is SASEGT. The CDR3 DNA follows: TGTGCCAGCAGTGAACTGGGGGGGCTAGGAGAGACCCAGTACTTC. Translation gives CASSELGGLGETQYF.

The gene calls are TRBV2 and TRBJ2-1, with 11 bases lining up with TRBD2. Germline V CDR1 and CDR2: SNHLY, FYNNEI. This CDR3 comprises 15 residues. With 6 bases clipped from V and 9 bases from J, the junction kept 10 bases outside the gene matches. The CDR3 bases are TGTGCCAGCAGCCCCTTAGCGGGGGGGCTAAGTGAGCAGTTCTTC. Its translation: CASSPLAGGLSEQFF.

The CDR3 is CASSEVRNTQYF. The DNA for the CDR3 is TGTGCCAGCAGCGAGGTACGGAATACGCAGTATTTT. The J gene is TRBJ2-3, the V gene TRBV25-1; D unresolved. CDR1 and CDR2 (germline): MGHDK, SYGVNS. This CDR3 has 12 amino acids. Trimming stripped 6 bases from V and 7 bases from J, with 11 bases between.

This clone was detected a few times. The chain employs TRBV27 and TRBJ2-7, with TRBD1 identical over 10 bases. Germline-derived CDR1 and CDR2 are MNHEY and SMNVEV (reference sequence). The J segment lost 0 bases and the V segment lost 5 bases, leaving 4 bases of the junction unmatched. This CDR3 comprises 15 residues. CDR3 DNA sequence: TGTGCCAGCAGTCCCCGGACAGGGGGCTCCTACGAGCAGTACTTC. This gives the protein CASSPRTGGSYEQYF.